The clone carrying this TCR beta chain has just one count. The treatment was: some 20 received Ad26.COV2.S at low or high dose, single or two shots; about five received placebo; per-sample allocation not given. The investigators took samples on day 63 after the first vaccine or placebo injection. Germline V lookup: CDR1 MNHEY, CDR2 SVGAGI. The CDR3 is made up of 14 amino acids. Trimming shortened V by 6 bases and J by 3 bases, and 14 bases separated the two germline ends. Profiling relied on immunoSEQ multiplex PCR, and the TCRdb table lists in-frame clones only, not all of them. This repertoire shows roughly 350,000 clones, 75% to 90% found once; its top ten account for about 5%. The data derive from a study of Ad26.COV2.S vaccination and SARS-CoV-2 variants.

The starting material was peripheral blood, obtained in a trial of Ad26.COV2.S vaccine versus placebo. The TCR was taken from a person between 18 and 65 years old who received the Ad26.COV2.S COVID-19 vaccine or a placebo. The chain carries TRBV6-5 and TRBJ1-2, with TRBD1 as a possible D gene (6 bases). CDR3 sequence: CASRTTGNYYGYTF. In DNA, the CDR3 is TGTGCCAGCAGGACAACAGGGAATTACTATGGCTACACCTTC.